The 7 T cell receptor beta chains presented below share a single source sample, sequenced in a study of T cells in Graves' hyperthyroidism and ophthalmopathy (dated by TCRdb to between 2018 and 2020). The library relied on multiplex PCR. The reads were generated on an Illumina HiSeq 2000. The TCR beta CDR3 regions were amplified from RNA transcripts. For the first round of RT-PCR on the TCR CDR3, the HTBI primer set was used together with the Qiagen OneStep RT-PCR kit. Starting from the raw public reads, TCRdb applied fastp trimming at Q25, assembled clones with MiXCR and retained in-frame beta chains. Entries that share a CDR3 protein sequence are merged under the most common genes and DNA. The sample includes 250,000 to 300,000 distinct CDR3 sequences, with about 14% observed a single time. The top ten clones comprise 13% of the sample. The sequenced sample consisted of blood. All receptors come from a woman aged 40 to 50 with Graves' hyperthyroidism that later progressed to Graves' ophthalmopathy.

This clonotype occurred many times. CDR3 loop: CAISESGCCNQPQHF. CDR3 bases: TGTGCCATCAGTGAGTCCGGGTGTTGCAATCAGCCCCAGCATTTT. The rearrangement uses TRBV10-3 and TRBJ1-5; unclear D gene. The CDR3 spans 15 residues. With 0 bases removed from V and 2 bases from J, the gap between germline ends came to 8 bases. Germline loops: CDR1 ENHRY, CDR2 SYGVKD.

This chain connects TRBV28 to TRBJ2-4; TRBD2 matches 13 bases. The CDR3 contains 20 residues. V dropped 5 bases and J dropped 9; count of bases not matched to a gene: 22. The V gene's germline CDR1 is MDHEN and CDR2 SYDVKM. The CDR3 protein is CASSRGAGTSGISRLGIQYF. The DNA of the CDR3 is TGTGCCAGCAGTAGGGGCGCGGGGACTAGCGGGATAAGTCGTCTAGGCATTCAGTACTTC.

This clonotype was counted at least ten times. The CDR3 spells CASSSERQPNTEAFF. Written as DNA, the CDR3 is TGTGCCAGCAGCTCGGAGAGACAGCCCAACACTGAAGCTTTCTTT. The chain carries TRBV7-8 and TRBJ1-1, with D perhaps TRBD1 (5 bases). CDR3 length: 15 residues. The V gene's germline CDR1 is SGHVS and CDR2 FQNEAQ. V dropped 4 bases and J dropped 2 bases, with 14 bases sitting between them.

This clonotype came up a few times. The chain uses TRBV6-1 and TRBJ1-2; D gene ambiguous. V was pared by 6 bases and J by 0 bases, with 5 bases between. The CDR3 loop spans 12 amino acids. Germline values: CDR1 MNHNS, CDR2 SASEGT. CDR3 protein: CASRQTNYGYTF. CDR3 DNA: TGTGCCAGCAGACAGACTAACTATGGCTACACCTTC.

As concerns this clonotype: A much more abundant neighbour one base away suggests this may be a read error. The chain carries TRBV19 and TRBJ2-1; 9 bases fit TRBD2. The trim removed 1 base at V and 9 bases at J, leaving 7 bases unmatched. Per germline, CDR1 LNHDA and CDR2 SQIVND (reference sequence). CDR3 length equals 15 residues. The CDR3 protein is CASSIGSGGNSEQFF. CDR3 DNA sequence: TGTGCCAGTAGTATAGGTAGCGGGGGCAACAGTGAGCAGTTCTTC.

Ten or more counts support this clonotype. The chain has TRBV4-1 and TRBJ2-7, with 10 bases identical to TRBD2. The CDR3 extends over 17 amino acids. Germline V CDR1 and CDR2: MGHRA, YSYEKL. V lost 0 bases and J lost 0; bases outside the gene matches: 5. The CDR3, as DNA: TGCGCCAGCAGCCAAGATGGGGCTAGCGGGAGCTCCTACGAGCAGTACTTC. This gives the protein CASSQDGASGSSYEQYF.

V usage is TRBV2 and J usage is TRBJ1-6, with a weak D call TRBD1 (5 bases). The CDR3 has 15 amino acids. Germline assignment: CDR1 SNHLY and CDR2 FYNNEI. The V end was cut by 7 bases, the J end by 1 base, with 11 bases between. CDR3 nucleotide sequence: TGTGCCAGCATCGGGACGGGGTCCTATAATTCACCCCTCCACTTT. The encoded protein is CASIGTGSYNSPLHF. Using reference TRBV2 and TRBJ1-6 for the parts outside the CDR3, the full variable domain is EPEVTQTPSHQVTQMGQEVILRCVPISNHLYFYWYRQILGQKVEFLVSFYNNEISEKSEIFDDQFSVERPDGSNFTLKIRSTKLEDSAMYFCASIGTGSYNSPLHFGNGTRLTVT.